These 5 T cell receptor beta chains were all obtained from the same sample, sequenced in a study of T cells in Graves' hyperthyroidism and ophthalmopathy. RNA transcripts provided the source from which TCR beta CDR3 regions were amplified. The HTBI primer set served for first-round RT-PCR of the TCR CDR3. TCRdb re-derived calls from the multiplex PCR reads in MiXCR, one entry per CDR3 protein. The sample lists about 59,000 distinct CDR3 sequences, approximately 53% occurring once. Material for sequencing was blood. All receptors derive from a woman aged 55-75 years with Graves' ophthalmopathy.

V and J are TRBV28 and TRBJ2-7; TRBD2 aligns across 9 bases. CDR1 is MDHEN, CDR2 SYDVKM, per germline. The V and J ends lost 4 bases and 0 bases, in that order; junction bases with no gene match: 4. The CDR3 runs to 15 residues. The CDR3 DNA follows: TGTGCCAGCAGTTCTAAGCGGGAGGTCTCCTACGAGCAGTACTTC. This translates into CASSSKREVSYEQYF.

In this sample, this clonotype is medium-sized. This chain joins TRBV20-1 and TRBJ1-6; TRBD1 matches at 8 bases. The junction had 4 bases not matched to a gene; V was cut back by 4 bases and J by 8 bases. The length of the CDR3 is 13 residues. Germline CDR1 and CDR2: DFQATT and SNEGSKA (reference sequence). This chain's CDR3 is CSATDRVYSPLHF. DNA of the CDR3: TGCAGTGCTACGGACAGGGTGTATTCACCCCTCCACTTT.

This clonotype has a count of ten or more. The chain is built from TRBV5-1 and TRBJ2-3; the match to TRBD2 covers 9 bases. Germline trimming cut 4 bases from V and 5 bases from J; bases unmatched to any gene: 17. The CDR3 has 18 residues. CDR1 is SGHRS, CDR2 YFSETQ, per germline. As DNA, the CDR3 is TGCGCCAGCAGCGGCCGGGGGTGGCGGGGGGGCCTTGGAGATACGCAGTATTTT. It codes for CASSGRGWRGGLGDTQYF. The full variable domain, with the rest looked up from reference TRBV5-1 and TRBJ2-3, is KAGVTQTPRYLIKTRGQQVTLSCSPISGHRSVSWYQQTPGQGLQFLFEYFSETQRNKGNFPGRFSGRQFSNSRSEMNVSTLELGDSALYLCASSGRGWRGGLGDTQYFGPGTRLTVL.

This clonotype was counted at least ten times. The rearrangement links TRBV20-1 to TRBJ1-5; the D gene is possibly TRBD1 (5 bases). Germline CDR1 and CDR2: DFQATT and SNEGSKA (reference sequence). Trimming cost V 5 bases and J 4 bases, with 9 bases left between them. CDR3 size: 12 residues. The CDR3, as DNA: TGCAGTGCTTACAGGAATAATCAGCCCCAGCATTTT. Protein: CSAYRNNQPQHF.

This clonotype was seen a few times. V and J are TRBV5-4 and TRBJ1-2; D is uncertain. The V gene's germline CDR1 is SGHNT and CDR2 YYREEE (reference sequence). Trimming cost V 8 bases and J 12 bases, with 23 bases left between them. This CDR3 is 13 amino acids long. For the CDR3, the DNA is TGTGCCAGTAGTGTGGCCGCCTTCTCTGGAAACACCTTC. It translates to CASSVAAFSGNTF.